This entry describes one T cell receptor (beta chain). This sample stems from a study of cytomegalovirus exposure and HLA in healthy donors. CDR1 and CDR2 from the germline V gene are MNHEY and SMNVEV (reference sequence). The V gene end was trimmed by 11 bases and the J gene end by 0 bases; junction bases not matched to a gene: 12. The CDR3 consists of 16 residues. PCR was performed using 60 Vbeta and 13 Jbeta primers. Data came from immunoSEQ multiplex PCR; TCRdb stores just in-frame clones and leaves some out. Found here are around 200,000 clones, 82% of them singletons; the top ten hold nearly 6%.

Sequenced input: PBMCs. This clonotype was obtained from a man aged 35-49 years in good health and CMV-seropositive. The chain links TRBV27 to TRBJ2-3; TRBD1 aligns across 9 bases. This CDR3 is CASQFTGGASTDTQYF. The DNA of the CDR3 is TGTGCCTCACAGTTCACAGGGGGCGCAAGCACAGATACGCAGTATTTT.